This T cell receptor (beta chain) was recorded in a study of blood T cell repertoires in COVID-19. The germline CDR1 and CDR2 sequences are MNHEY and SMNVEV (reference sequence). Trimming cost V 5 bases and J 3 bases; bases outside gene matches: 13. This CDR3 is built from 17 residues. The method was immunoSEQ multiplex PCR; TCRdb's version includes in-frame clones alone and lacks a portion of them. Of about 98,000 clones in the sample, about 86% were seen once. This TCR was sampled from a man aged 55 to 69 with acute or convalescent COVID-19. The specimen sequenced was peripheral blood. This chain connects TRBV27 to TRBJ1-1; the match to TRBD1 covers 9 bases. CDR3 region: CASSRPGTGFGYTEAFF. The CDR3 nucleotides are TGTGCCAGCAGTCGCCCCGGGACAGGGTTTGGGTACACTGAAGCTTTCTTT.